This T cell receptor (beta chain) was recorded in a study of CD8 T cell repertoires and HIV-1 epitope variants. As for the study in general: Tested: three Gag epitope families, Nef HW9 and YT9. An uncultured baseline aliquot held 1M T cells.

CDR1 is MGHRA and CDR2 is YSYEKL in the germline V gene. Germline trimming cut 1 base from V and 6 bases from J; bases unmatched to any gene: 5. The CDR3 has 14 residues. Remarks on this clone: What it binds is not known.

Some clones are missing from TCRdb's copy, which holds only in-frame ones; the method was immunoSEQ multiplex PCR. The data show around 5,700 clones, 65% to 70% seen once. The chain carries TRBV4-1 and TRBJ2-5, with 7 bases lining up with TRBD1. The source material was cultured CD8+ T cells derived from PBMCs. This TCR was recovered from a male donor with HIV. The CDR3 loop is CASSQGGGPQTQYF. The CDR3 DNA reads as TGCGCCAGCAGCCAAGGAGGGGGCCCTCAGACCCAGTACTTC.